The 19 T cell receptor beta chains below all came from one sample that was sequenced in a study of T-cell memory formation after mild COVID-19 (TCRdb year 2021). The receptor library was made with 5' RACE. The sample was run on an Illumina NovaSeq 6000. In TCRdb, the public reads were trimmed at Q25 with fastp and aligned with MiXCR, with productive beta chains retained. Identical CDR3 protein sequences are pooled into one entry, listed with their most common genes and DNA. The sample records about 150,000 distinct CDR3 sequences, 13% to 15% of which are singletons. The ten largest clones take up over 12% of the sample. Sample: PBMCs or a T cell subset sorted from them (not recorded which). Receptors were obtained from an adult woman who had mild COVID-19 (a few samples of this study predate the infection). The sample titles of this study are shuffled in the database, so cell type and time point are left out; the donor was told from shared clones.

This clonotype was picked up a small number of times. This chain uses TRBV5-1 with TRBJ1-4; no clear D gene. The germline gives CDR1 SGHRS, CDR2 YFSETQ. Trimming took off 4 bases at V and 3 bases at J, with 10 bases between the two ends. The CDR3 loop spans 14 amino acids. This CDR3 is CASSPRVPNEKLFF. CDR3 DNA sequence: TGCGCCAGCAGCCCGAGGGTGCCTAATGAAAAACTGTTTTTT.

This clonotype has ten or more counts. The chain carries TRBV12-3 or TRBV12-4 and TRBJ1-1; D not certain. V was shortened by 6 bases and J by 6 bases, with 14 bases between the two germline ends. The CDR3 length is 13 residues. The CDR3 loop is CASSRGPGAEAFF. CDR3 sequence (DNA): TGTGCCAGCAGCCGCGGACCAGGCGCTGAAGCTTTCTTT.

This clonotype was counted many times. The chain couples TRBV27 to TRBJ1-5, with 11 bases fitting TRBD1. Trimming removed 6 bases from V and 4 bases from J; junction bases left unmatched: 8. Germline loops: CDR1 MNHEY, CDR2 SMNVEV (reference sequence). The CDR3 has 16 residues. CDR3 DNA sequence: TGTGCCAGCAGACCCACCGGGACAGGGGGTAATCAGCCCCAGCATTTT. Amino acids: CASRPTGTGGNQPQHF.

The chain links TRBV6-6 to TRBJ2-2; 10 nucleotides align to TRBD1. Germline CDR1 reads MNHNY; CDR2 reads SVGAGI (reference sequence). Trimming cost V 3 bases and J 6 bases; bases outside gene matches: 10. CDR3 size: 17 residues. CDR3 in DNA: TGTGCCAGCAGTTATCCCTTGACAGGGGGCGATTCCGGGGAGCTGTTTTTT. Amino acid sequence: CASSYPLTGGDSGELFF.

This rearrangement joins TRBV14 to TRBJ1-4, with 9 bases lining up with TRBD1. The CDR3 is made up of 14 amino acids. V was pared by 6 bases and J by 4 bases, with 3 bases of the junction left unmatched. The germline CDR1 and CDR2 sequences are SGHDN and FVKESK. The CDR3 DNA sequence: TGTGCCAGCAGACGACAGGGGGTTAATGAAAAACTGTTTTTT. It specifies CASRRQGVNEKLFF.

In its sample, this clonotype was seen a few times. CDR3 protein: CASSEALPTSASNTEAFF. For the CDR3, the DNA is TGTGCCAGCAGTGAAGCGCTTCCGACATCCGCCTCTAACACTGAAGCTTTCTTT. The rearrangement uses TRBV2 and TRBJ1-1; no clear D. Germline-derived CDR1 and CDR2 are SNHLY and FYNNEI. The CDR3 sequence is 18 residues long. V lost 0 bases and J 2 bases, leaving 19 bases between the germline ends.

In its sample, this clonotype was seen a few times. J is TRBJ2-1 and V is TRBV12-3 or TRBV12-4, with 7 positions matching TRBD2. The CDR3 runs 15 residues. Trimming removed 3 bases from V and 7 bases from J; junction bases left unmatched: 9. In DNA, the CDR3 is TGTGCCAGCAGTTTCCTGGCGGGAGTTGGGAATGAGCAGTTCTTC. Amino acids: CASSFLAGVGNEQFF.

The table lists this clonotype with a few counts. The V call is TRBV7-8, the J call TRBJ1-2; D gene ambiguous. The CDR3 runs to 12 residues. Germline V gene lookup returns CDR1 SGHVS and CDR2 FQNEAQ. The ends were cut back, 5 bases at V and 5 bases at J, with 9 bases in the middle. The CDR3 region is CASSPGSYGYTF. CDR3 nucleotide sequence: TGTGCCAGCAGCCCCGGATCGTATGGCTACACCTTC.

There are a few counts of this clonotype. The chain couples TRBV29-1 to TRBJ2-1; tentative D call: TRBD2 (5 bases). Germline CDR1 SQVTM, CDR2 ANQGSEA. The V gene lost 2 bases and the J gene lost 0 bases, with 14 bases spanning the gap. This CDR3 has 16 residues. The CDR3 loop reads CSVESGGPLSYNEQFF. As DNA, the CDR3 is TGCAGCGTTGAATCTGGCGGGCCTCTCTCCTACAATGAGCAGTTCTTC.

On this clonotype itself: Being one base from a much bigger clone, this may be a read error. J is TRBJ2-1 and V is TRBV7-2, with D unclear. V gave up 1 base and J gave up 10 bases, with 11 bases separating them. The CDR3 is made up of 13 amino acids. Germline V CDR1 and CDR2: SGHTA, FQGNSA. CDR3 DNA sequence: TGTGCCAGCAGCTTAGACAAAGTAGTCGAGCAGTTCTTC. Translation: CASSLDKVVEQFF. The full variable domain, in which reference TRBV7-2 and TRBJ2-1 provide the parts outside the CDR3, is GAGVSQSPSNKVTEKGKDVELRCDPISGHTALYWYRQSLGQGLEFLIYFQGNSAPDKSGLPSDRFSAERTGGSVSTLTIQRTQQEDSAVYLCASSLDKVVEQFFGPGTRLTVL.

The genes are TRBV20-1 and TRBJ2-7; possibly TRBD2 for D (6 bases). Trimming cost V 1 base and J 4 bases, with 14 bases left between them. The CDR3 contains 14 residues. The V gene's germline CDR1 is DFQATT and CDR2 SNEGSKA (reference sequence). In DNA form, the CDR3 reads TGCAGTGCTAGAGGGGGGGAAGTTCTTTACGAGCAGTACTTC. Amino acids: CSARGGEVLYEQYF.

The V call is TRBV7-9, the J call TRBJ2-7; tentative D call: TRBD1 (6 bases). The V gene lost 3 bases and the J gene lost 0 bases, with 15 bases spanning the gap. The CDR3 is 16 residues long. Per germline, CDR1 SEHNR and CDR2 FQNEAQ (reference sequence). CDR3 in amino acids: CASSLGQGPYSYEQYF. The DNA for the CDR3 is TGTGCCAGCAGCTTGGGTCAGGGGCCTTACTCCTACGAGCAGTACTTC.

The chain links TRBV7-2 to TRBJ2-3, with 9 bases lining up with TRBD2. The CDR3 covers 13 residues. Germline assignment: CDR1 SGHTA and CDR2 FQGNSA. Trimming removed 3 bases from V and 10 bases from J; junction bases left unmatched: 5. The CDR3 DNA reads TGTGCCAGCAGCTTTAGCGGGAGCTCTGCGCAGTATTTT. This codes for CASSFSGSSAQYF.

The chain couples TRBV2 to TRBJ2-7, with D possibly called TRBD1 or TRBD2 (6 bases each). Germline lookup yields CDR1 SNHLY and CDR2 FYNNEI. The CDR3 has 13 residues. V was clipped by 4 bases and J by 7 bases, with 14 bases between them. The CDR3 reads CASSGMGGWEQYF. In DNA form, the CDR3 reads TGTGCCAGCAGTGGTATGGGGGGCTGGGAGCAGTACTTC.

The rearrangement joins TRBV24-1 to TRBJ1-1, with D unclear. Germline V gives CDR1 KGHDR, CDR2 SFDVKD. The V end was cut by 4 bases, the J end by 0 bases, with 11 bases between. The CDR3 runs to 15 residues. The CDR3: CATSESGPMNTEAFF. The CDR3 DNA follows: TGTGCCACCAGTGAGAGCGGCCCGATGAACACTGAAGCTTTCTTT.

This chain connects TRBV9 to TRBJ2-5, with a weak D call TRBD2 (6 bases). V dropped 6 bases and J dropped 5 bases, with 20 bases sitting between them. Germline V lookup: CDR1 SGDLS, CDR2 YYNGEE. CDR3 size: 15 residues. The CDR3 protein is CASIGEFGGEETQYF. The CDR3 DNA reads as TGTGCCAGCATCGGAGAGTTTGGAGGGGAGGAGACCCAGTACTTC.

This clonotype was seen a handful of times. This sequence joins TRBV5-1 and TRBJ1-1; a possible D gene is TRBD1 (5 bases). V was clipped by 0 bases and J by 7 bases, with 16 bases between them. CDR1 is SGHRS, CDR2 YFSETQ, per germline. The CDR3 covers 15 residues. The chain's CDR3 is CASSLARGGLGEAFF. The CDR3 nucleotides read TGCGCCAGCAGCTTGGCACGGGGCGGGTTAGGTGAAGCTTTCTTT.

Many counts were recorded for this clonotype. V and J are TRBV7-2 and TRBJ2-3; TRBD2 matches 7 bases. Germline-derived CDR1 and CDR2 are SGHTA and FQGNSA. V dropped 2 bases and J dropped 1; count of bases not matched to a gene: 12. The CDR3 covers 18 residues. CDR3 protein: CASSLTSSGSPGTDTQYF. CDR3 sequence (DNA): TGTGCCAGCAGCTTAACCTCTAGCGGTTCCCCGGGCACAGATACGCAGTATTTT.

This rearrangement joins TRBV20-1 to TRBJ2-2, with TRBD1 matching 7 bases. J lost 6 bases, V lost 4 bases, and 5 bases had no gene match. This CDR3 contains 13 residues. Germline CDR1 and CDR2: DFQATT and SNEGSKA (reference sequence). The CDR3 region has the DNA TGCAGTGCTAAGGGGGCACACGCCGGGGAGCTGTTTTTT. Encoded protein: CSAKGAHAGELFF.